Described below is a single T cell receptor (beta chain) sequence and its context. What it binds is not known. The V end was cut by 5 bases, the J end by 0 bases, with 8 bases between. Looked up from germline, CDR1 is SGHTA and CDR2 is FQGNSA. The CDR3 extends over 13 amino acids. Profiled with immunoSEQ multiplex PCR; TCRdb holds only in-frame clones, not every one. This sample has fewer than 100,000 clones, with around 79% found just once. The data derive from a study of cytotoxic CD8 clonotypes in ibrutinib-treated CLL. Study as a whole: The patients, some eleven relapsed/refractory and roughly 15 treatment-naive, included about 17 who were IGHV unmutated. Complete response was seen in 2 patients and partial in approximately 25; approximately 12 progressed and about 15 stayed remitted after a median 68 months.

Study-level results: Public clonotypes showed up rarely, and on treatment they shrank or held steady.

The specimen comprised PBMCs, sampled after 12 months of ibrutinib treatment. The TCR originated in a human donor with chronic lymphocytic leukemia. J is TRBJ2-7 and V is TRBV7-2, with D hard to call. This chain's CDR3 is CASSPYISYEQYF. The CDR3 bases are TGTGCCAGCAGCCCGTACATCTCCTACGAGCAGTACTTC.